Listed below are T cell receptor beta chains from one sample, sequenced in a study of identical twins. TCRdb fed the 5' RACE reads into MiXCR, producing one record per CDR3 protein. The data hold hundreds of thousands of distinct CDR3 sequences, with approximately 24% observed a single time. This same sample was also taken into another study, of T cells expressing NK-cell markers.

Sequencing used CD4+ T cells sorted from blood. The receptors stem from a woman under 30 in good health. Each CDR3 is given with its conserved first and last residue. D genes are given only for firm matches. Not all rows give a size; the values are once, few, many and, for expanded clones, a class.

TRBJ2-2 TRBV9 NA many TGTGCCAGCAGCGTAGCCCTTCTAACCGGGGAGCTGTTTTTT CASSVALLTGELFF
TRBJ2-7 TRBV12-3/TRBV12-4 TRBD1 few TGTGCCAGCAGTCTAACAGGGGGGAAGTTCAACGAGCAGTACTTC CASSLTGGKFNEQYF
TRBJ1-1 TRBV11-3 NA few TGTGCCAGCAGCTTAGAGGGGGGGCAAGCTTTCTTT CASSLEGGQAFF
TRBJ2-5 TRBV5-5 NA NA TGTGCCAGCAGCTATACAGCTTCTCCGGAGATTCGGTACTTC CASSYTASPEIRYF
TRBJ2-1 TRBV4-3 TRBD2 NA TGCGCCAGCAGCCAAGATCTCCCACTAGCGGACAATGAGCAGTTCTTC CASSQDLPLADNEQFF
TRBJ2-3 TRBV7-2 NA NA TGTGCCAGCAGCCTTCTAGCCCCACCGGGAGATACGCAGTATTTT CASSLLAPPGDTQYF
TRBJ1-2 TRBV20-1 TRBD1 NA TGCAGTGCTTACCTAACAGGGGGCAACTATGGCTACACCTTC CSAYLTGGNYGYTF
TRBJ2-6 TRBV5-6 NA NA TGTGCCAGCAGCTTGGAGCCGGGGGGGGCCAACGTCCTGACTTTC CASSLEPGGANVLTF
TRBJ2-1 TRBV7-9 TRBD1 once TGTGCCAGCAGCAGGGGGCTAAATGAGCAGTTCTTC CASSRGLNEQFF
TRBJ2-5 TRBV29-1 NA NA TGCAGCGTTGTATTGGGCTGGGGAGAGACCCAGTACTTC CSVVLGWGETQYF
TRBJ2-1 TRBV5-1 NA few TGCGCCAGCAGCTTCAAGGGGAGCAGCTACAATGAGCAGTTCTTC CASSFKGSSYNEQFF
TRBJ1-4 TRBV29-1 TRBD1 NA TGCAGCGTCGATCGACAGGGGGCTCGTGAAAAACTGTTTTTT CSVDRQGAREKLFF
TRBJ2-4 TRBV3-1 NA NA TGTGCCAGCAGCCAACCCGGAGGGGGTATGGACATTCAGTACTTC CASSQPGGGMDIQYF
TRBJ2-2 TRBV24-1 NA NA TGTGCCACCGGCGAGGCGGGTCTCCGGGAGCTGTTTTTT CATGEAGLRELFF
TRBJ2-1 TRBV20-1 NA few TGCAGTGCTAGGGGCCTTTACAATGAGCAGTTCTTC CSARGLYNEQFF
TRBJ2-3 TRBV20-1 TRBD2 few TGCAGTGTCTATTCTAGCGGTGCCACAGATACGCAGTATTTT CSVYSSGATDTQYF
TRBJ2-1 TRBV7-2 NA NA TGTGCCAGCAGCTTAGTGGTCCCCTCCTACAATGAGCAGTTCTTC CASSLVVPSYNEQFF
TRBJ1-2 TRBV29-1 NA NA TGCAGCGTTGTTTTACCGGCTGGCTATGGCTACACCTTC CSVVLPAGYGYTF
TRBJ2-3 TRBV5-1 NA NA TGCGCCAGCAGCATGACACCCGAGGGGCTCACAGATACGCAGTATTTT CASSMTPEGLTDTQYF
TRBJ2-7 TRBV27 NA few TGTGCCAGCACCCCTTCCCGTGTTGGGCAGGGCACCTACGAGCAGTACTTC CASTPSRVGQGTYEQYF
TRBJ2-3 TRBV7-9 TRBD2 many TGTGCCAGCAGCGCGGGAGCCACAGATACGCAGTATTTT CASSAGATDTQYF
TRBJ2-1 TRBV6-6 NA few TGTGCCAGCAGTTACATTCCCGGCGATGAGCAGTTCTTC CASSYIPGDEQFF
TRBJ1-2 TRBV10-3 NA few TGTGCCATCACCGGCGATACAAACTATGGCTACACCTTC CAITGDTNYGYTF
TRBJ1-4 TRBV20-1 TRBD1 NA TGCAGTGCTAGATACAGGGGCACTGAAAAACTGTTTTTT CSARYRGTEKLFF
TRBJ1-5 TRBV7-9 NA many TGTGCCAGCAATCGGGCAGGCGATCAGCCCCAGCATTTT CASNRAGDQPQHF
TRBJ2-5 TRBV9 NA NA TGTGCCAGCAGCGTAGGTATCCAAGAGACCCAGTACTTC CASSVGIQETQYF
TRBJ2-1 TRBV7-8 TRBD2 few TGTGCCAGCAGCTTCCCAGCGGGGGGGCCTCAGTTCTTC CASSFPAGGPQFF
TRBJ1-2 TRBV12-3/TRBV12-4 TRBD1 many TGTGCCAGCAGTTTCCTTGGGACAGGGGGCCGTAGTTATGGCTACACCTTC CASSFLGTGGRSYGYTF
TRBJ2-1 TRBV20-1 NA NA TGCAGTGCCAACGATTTCGATGAGCAGTTCTTC CSANDFDEQFF
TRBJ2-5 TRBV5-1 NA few TGCGCCAGCAGCCCGGGGCCCGATAGGACCCAGTACTTC CASSPGPDRTQYF
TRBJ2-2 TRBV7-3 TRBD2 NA TGTGCCAGCAGCTTGAGCGGGGGGGCTAGCACCGGGGAGCTGTTTTTT CASSLSGGASTGELFF
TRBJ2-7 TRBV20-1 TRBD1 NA TGCAGTGCTCCCGGGACAGGACGGTACGAGCAGTACTTC CSAPGTGRYEQYF
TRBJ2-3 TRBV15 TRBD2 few TGTGCCACCAGCACGCGACTAGCGGCCACAGATACGCAGTATTTT CATSTRLAATDTQYF